These 28 T cell receptor beta chains originate from one sample sequenced in a study of blood T cell repertoires in COVID-19. The data were produced by immunoSEQ multiplex PCR, yet TCRdb's version contains in-frame clones alone and is incomplete. The sample shows around 220,000 clones, 85% to 90% of them seen only once. The sample was PBMCs or T cells enriched from blood (not recorded which). These receptors were obtained from a man younger than 45 who had been exposed to COVID-19.

The V call is TRBV2, the J call TRBJ1-5; TRBD1 matches 8 bases. Germline CDR1 reads SNHLY; CDR2 reads FYNNEI. The CDR3 has 14 amino acids. V trimming: 6 bases; J trimming: 6 bases; junction bases outside the gene matches: 7. CDR3 bases: TGTGCCAGCAGGGGGGGGACAGGCGGTCAGCCCCAGCATTTT. It codes for CASRGGTGGQPQHF.

V is TRBV7-9 and J is TRBJ2-1, with a possible D match to TRBD2 (7 bases). This CDR3 comprises 16 residues. Between the trimmed V and J ends, which lost 5 bases and 6 bases, there was a span of 20 bases. Germline CDR1 and CDR2: SEHNR and FQNEAQ (reference sequence). The CDR3: CASSEAGVRGGNEQFF. The CDR3 region has the DNA TGTGCCAGCAGCGAGGCGGGGGTGAGAGGGGGCAATGAGCAGTTCTTC.

The chain joins TRBV2 to TRBJ2-3, with D possibly TRBD1 on 5 matching bases. The CDR3 runs to 13 residues. Germline V gene sequence: CDR1 SNHLY, CDR2 FYNNEI. Trimming took 6 bases from V and 2 from J, leaving 9 bases between them. DNA for the CDR3: TGTGCCAGCAGCAGACAGTTCACAGATACGCAGTATTTT. This translates into CASSRQFTDTQYF.

In its sample, this clone was seen a few times. This rearrangement joins TRBV18 to TRBJ1-4; 8 bases line up with TRBD1. The CDR3 loop spans 17 amino acids. Per the germline V gene, CDR1 is KGHSH and CDR2 is LQKENI. V lost 6 bases and J lost 0; bases outside the gene matches: 9. The CDR3 spells CASSRQGKASTNEKLFF. The CDR3, as DNA: TGTGCCAGCTCGCGACAGGGGAAGGCTTCAACTAATGAAAAACTGTTTTTT.

This rearrangement joins TRBV5-1 to TRBJ1-5, with D perhaps matching TRBD1 (6 bases). The germline V and J ends were trimmed by 0 bases and 0 bases, with 28 bases remaining between them. In germline, CDR1 is SGHRS, CDR2 YFSETQ. The CDR3 runs to 22 residues. This CDR3 is CASSLGGLESGQRGGSNQPQHF. As DNA, the CDR3 is TGCGCCAGCAGCTTGGGTGGCTTGGAATCGGGACAACGAGGAGGTAGCAATCAGCCCCAGCATTTT.

The CDR3 here is CASSSNGRGGETQYF. The DNA for the CDR3 is TGTGCCAGCAGCTCGAACGGGCGGGGCGGAGAGACCCAGTACTTC. This chain uses TRBV14 with TRBJ2-5, with D possibly TRBD2 on 6 matching bases. The CDR3 totals 15 residues. Trimming pared 5 bases from V and 4 bases from J, leaving 17 bases between. CDR1 is SGHDN and CDR2 is FVKESK in the germline V gene.

The chain has TRBV27 and TRBJ2-7; D remains unclear. This CDR3 comprises 18 residues. V was cut by 0 bases and J by 3 bases, with 21 bases left in between. Per the germline V gene, CDR1 is MNHEY and CDR2 is SMNVEV (reference sequence). The CDR3 nucleotides read TGTGCCAGCAGTTTATCGGCGCCTAGTTTGGAATTTGGCTACGAGCAGTACTTC. It encodes CASSLSAPSLEFGYEQYF.

The chain recombines TRBV9 with TRBJ1-3; D gene ambiguous. The V gene lost 3 bases and the J gene lost 3 bases, with 7 bases spanning the gap. This CDR3 comprises 13 residues. The germline gives CDR1 SGDLS, CDR2 YYNGEE. CDR3 in amino acids: CASSGAGGNTIYF. In DNA, the CDR3 is TGTGCCAGCAGCGGGGCCGGTGGAAACACCATATATTTT.

The chain's CDR3 is CASSYSTGQGVSGANVLTF. The CDR3 coding sequence is TGTGCCAGCAGTTACTCGACGGGACAGGGTGTCTCTGGGGCCAACGTCCTGACTTTC. J is TRBJ2-6 and V is TRBV6-2 or TRBV6-3; 9 nucleotides line up with TRBD1. Germline CDR1 and CDR2: MNHEY and SVGEGT. Trimming removed 0 bases from V and 0 bases from J; junction bases left unmatched: 6. The CDR3 has 19 amino acids.

The J gene is TRBJ2-3, the V gene TRBV11-1; TRBD1 is a possible D gene (5 bases). Germline assignment: CDR1 SGHAT and CDR2 FQDESV (reference sequence). The CDR3 is 16 residues long. V lost 4 bases to trimming and J lost 2 bases, with 16 bases between them. DNA of the CDR3: TGTGCCAGCAGCTCCAGGGCCTCACCCCCCACAGATACGCAGTATTTT. Residues: CASSSRASPPTDTQYF.

V gene TRBV4-1 combines with J gene TRBJ1-1; 7 positions agree with TRBD1. The CDR3 contains 15 residues. Looked up from germline, CDR1 is MGHRA and CDR2 is YSYEKL. Trimming removed 2 bases from V and 0 bases from J; junction bases left unmatched: 3. CDR3 sequence (DNA): TGCGCCAGCAGCCAAAGACAGGGTTTGAACACTGAAGCTTTCTTT. Translation: CASSQRQGLNTEAFF.

The V and J genes are TRBV20-1 and TRBJ2-5; 8 nucleotides match TRBD2. The V segment lost 3 bases and the J segment 3 bases; nucleotides outside the gene matches: 12. The CDR3 consists of 16 residues. CDR1 and CDR2 from the germline V gene are DFQATT and SNEGSKA (reference sequence). The chain's CDR3 is CSASGLYPGGEETQYF. For the CDR3, the DNA is TGCAGTGCTAGTGGGCTTTACCCGGGGGGGGAAGAGACCCAGTACTTC.

The rearrangement uses TRBV14 and TRBJ1-2; the D gene is possibly TRBD1 (6 bases). Trimming shortened V by 3 bases and J by 3 bases, and 8 bases separated the two germline ends. The CDR3 runs 13 residues. Germline CDR1 reads SGHDN; CDR2 reads FVKESK. The CDR3 sequence is CASSQQGHYGYTF. The CDR3 DNA reads as TGTGCCAGCAGCCAGCAGGGGCACTATGGCTACACCTTC.

V and J are TRBV10-1 and TRBJ2-3; 8 bases line up with TRBD1. Trimming removed 0 bases from V and 3 bases from J; junction bases left unmatched: 2. From germline, CDR1 is WNHNN and CDR2 SYGVQD (reference sequence). This CDR3 is built from 15 residues. The CDR3 nucleotides read TGCGCCAGCAGTGAGTCTCAGGGGGCAACAGATACGCAGTATTTT. Translating it yields CASSESQGATDTQYF.

The rearrangement links TRBV7-2 to TRBJ2-5, with 14 bases lining up with TRBD2. Germline V lookup: CDR1 SGHTA, CDR2 FQGNSA. This CDR3 has 19 residues. With 5 bases clipped from V and 3 bases from J, the junction kept 14 bases outside the gene matches. The CDR3 reads CASSPMTGGTSGGKETQYF. Here the CDR3 DNA reads TGTGCCAGCAGCCCTATGACTGGTGGGACTAGCGGGGGCAAAGAGACCCAGTACTTC.

The chain couples TRBV14 to TRBJ1-2; 10 nucleotides align to TRBD1. V was pared by 6 bases and J by 3 bases, with 7 bases of the junction left unmatched. Germline lookup yields CDR1 SGHDN and CDR2 FVKESK. The CDR3 runs to 15 residues. The CDR3 here is CASSRGQGLYYGYTF. CDR3 coding DNA: TGTGCCAGCAGTCGGGGACAGGGGCTATACTATGGCTACACCTTC.

The rearrangement links TRBV4-1 to TRBJ1-2, with a tentative D call TRBD1 (5 bases). CDR1 is MGHRA, CDR2 YSYEKL, per germline. V was trimmed by 0 bases and J by 4 bases, leaving 15 bases between them. This CDR3 has 16 amino acids. The CDR3 protein is CASSQDRSGQGYGYTF. CDR3 DNA: TGCGCCAGCAGCCAAGATAGGTCAGGGCAAGGCTATGGCTACACCTTC.

This rearrangement joins TRBV10-1 to TRBJ2-7; D is undetermined. V was clipped by 2 bases and J by 2 bases, with 13 bases between them. Looked up from germline, CDR1 is WNHNN and CDR2 is SYGVQD (reference sequence). The CDR3 length is 15 residues. DNA for the CDR3: TGCGCCAGCAGTGAGGCAGGTGAACGCACCTACGAGCAGTACTTC. It encodes CASSEAGERTYEQYF.

The genes are TRBV5-4 and TRBJ2-5, with a tentative D call TRBD2 (6 bases). The CDR3 runs to 15 residues. Trimming pared 4 bases from V and 5 bases from J, leaving 18 bases between. The germline V gene encodes CDR1 SGHNT and CDR2 YYREEE (reference sequence). DNA of the CDR3: TGTGCCAGCAGCCCCGGTGGGGGGAGGAGGGAGACCCAGTACTTC. Amino acids: CASSPGGGRRETQYF.

This chain connects TRBV19 to TRBJ2-3; a possible D gene is TRBD1 (5 bases). Germline CDR1 LNHDA, CDR2 SQIVND (reference sequence). The CDR3 spans 17 residues. Trimming cost V 5 bases and J 0 bases, with 18 bases left between them. CDR3 region: CASSRPATARSTDTQYF. In nucleotides, the CDR3 is TGTGCCAGTAGTCGGCCCGCGACAGCGCGTAGCACAGATACGCAGTATTTT.

This clone was seen a handful of times. The genes are TRBV5-1 and TRBJ2-2, with 10 bases that match TRBD2. J lost 3 bases, V lost 9 bases, and 5 bases had no gene match. The CDR3 is 14 residues long. Germline loops: CDR1 SGHRS, CDR2 YFSETQ. CDR3 sequence reads: CATTSGDYTGELFF. CDR3 DNA: TGCGCCACCACTAGCGGGGACTACACCGGGGAGCTGTTTTTT. Using reference TRBV5-1 and TRBJ2-2 for the parts outside the CDR3, the full variable domain is KAGVTQTPRYLIKTRGQQVTLSCSPISGHRSVSWYQQTPGQGLQFLFEYFSETQRNKGNFPGRFSGRQFSNSRSEMNVSTLELGDSALYLCATTSGDYTGELFFGEGSRLTVL.

In regard to this clone: Other DNA sequences in the same sample also yield this CDR3. The V and J genes are TRBV2 and TRBJ1-3; D gene ambiguous. CDR1 and CDR2 (germline): SNHLY, FYNNEI. The CDR3 totals 14 residues. V was shortened by 3 bases and J by 0 bases, with 6 bases between the two germline ends. CDR3 bases: TGTGCCAGCAGTGACCGAGTCTCTGGAAACACCATATATTTT. Its protein is CASSDRVSGNTIYF.

The V gene is TRBV9, the J gene TRBJ2-5, with D maybe TRBD2 (5 bases). The CDR3 totals 14 residues. Deletions cut 4 bases from V and 0 bases from J, with 10 bases between. Germline loops: CDR1 SGDLS, CDR2 YYNGEE. CDR3 sequence (DNA): TGTGCCAGCAGCTCAGGACTGCACCAAGAGACCCAGTACTTC. Translation: CASSSGLHQETQYF.

This sequence joins TRBV27 and TRBJ1-1; no definite D call. The CDR3 consists of 13 residues. V lost 3 bases and J lost 1, with 6 bases in between. CDR1 MNHEY and CDR2 SMNVEV come from the germline V gene (reference sequence). CDR3 in amino acids: CASSFPGNTEAFF. CDR3 bases: TGTGCCAGCAGTTTCCCGGGGAACACTGAAGCTTTCTTT.

This clone appeared a few times. This chain connects TRBV3-1 (or the pseudogene TRBV3-2) to TRBJ2-5, with 7 nucleotides matching TRBD2. This CDR3 is 15 amino acids long. V shed 0 bases, J shed 5 bases, and the junction held 6 bases outside the gene matches. In germline, CDR1 is LGHDT, CDR2 YNNKEL (reference sequence). DNA of the CDR3: TGTGCCAGCAGCCAAGAGGCTAGCGGAGATGAGACCCAGTACTTC. Translated: CASSQEASGDETQYF.

This chain joins TRBV19 and TRBJ2-3; 9 bases map to TRBD2. Germline V CDR1 and CDR2: LNHDA, SQIVND (reference sequence). CDR3 length: 15 residues. With V trimmed by 4 bases and J by 4 bases, 6 bases remained unmatched. CDR3 in amino acids: CASSSGGASSDTQYF. CDR3 DNA: TGTGCCAGTAGTAGCGGGGGGGCCTCATCAGATACGCAGTATTTT. The full variable domain, its missing parts supplied by reference TRBV19 and TRBJ2-3, is DGGITQSPKYLFRKEGQNVTLSCEQNLNHDAMYWYRQDPGQGLRLIYYSQIVNDFQKGDIAEGYSVSREKKESFPLTVTSAQKNPTAFYLCASSSGGASSDTQYFGPGTRLTVL.

The V gene is TRBV19, the J gene TRBJ1-5; D might be TRBD1 (6 bases). This CDR3 comprises 15 residues. Trimming shortened V by 5 bases and J by 3 bases, and 14 bases separated the two germline ends. CDR1 is LNHDA and CDR2 is SQIVND in the germline V gene (reference sequence). CDR3 nucleotide sequence: TGTGCCAGTAGTGTATTGGACAGCCCCAATCAGCCCCAGCATTTT. Protein product: CASSVLDSPNQPQHF.

The table lists this clone with a count of one. In DNA form, the CDR3 reads TGCGCCAGCAGCCAAGTCGTTGCCAGCGGAAATTCACCCCTCCACTTT. It specifies CASSQVVASGNSPLHF. The chain joins TRBV4-3 to TRBJ1-6; D is ambiguous. Trimming pared 1 base from V and 7 bases from J, leaving 14 bases between. The V gene's germline CDR1 is LGHNA and CDR2 YSLEER. CDR3 size: 16 residues.